The 3 T cell receptor beta chains reported below all come from one sample, sequenced in a study of blood T cell repertoires in COVID-19. The repertoire was sequenced with immunoSEQ multiplex PCR; TCRdb's copy has only in-frame clones and lacks some. The sample lists about 380,000 clones, about 85% occurring once. The sequencing input was peripheral blood. These receptors were obtained from a woman under 30 with acute or convalescent COVID-19.

The CDR3 coding sequence is TGCAGCGTGAAGCGGGAGGGCTACACCGGGGAGCTGTTTTTT. Its translation is CSVKREGYTGELFF. This chain connects TRBV29-1 to TRBJ2-2; 10 bases are a match to TRBD2. After removal of 6 bases from V and 3 bases from J, the junction contained 4 bases not matched to a gene. The CDR3 has 14 amino acids. Germline V gene sequence: CDR1 SQVTM, CDR2 ANQGSEA.

This clone appeared a few times. The sample has other DNA sequences that encode this CDR3 too. The rearrangement links TRBV14 to TRBJ2-7; D gene uncertain. The germline V gene encodes CDR1 SGHDN and CDR2 FVKESK. The CDR3 covers 14 residues. Trimming removed 1 base at V and 0 bases at J, with 7 bases between. As DNA, the CDR3 is TGTGCCAGCAGCCAAGGACTGAGCTCCTACGAGCAGTACTTC. Protein product: CASSQGLSSYEQYF.

V is TRBV5-1 and J is TRBJ1-1; unclear D gene. In germline, CDR1 is SGHRS, CDR2 YFSETQ. The germline V and J ends were trimmed by 1 base and 0 bases, with 7 bases remaining between them. This CDR3 is 14 amino acids long. The CDR3 sequence is CASSLKSVNTEAFF. DNA for the CDR3: TGCGCCAGCAGCTTGAAAAGCGTGAACACTGAAGCTTTCTTT.